The present T cell receptor beta chain was sequenced within a study of T cells after yellow fever vaccination. The study, taken as a whole, reports: Booster sampling recovered most clones from primary vaccination (around 96% CD4, approximately 88% CD8).

The 5'RACE template-switching step produced TCR cDNA and added a universal primer site and UMIs. MiXCR, run by TCRdb on the 5' RACE reads, gives a single entry per CDR3 protein. The table lists around 400,000 distinct CDR3 sequences, roughly 12% of them singletons. V was cut by 0 bases and J by 0 bases, with 18 bases left in between. CDR3 length: 18 residues. Germline V lookup: CDR1 ENHRY, CDR2 SYGVKD. With regard to this clonotype: Its antigen is not known.

The specimen was PBMCs, collected on the day of the first yellow fever vaccination. This chain links TRBV10-3 with TRBJ2-7, with a possible D match to TRBD1 (6 bases). This clonotype was sampled from a man aged 18 to 29 who received the YFV17D yellow fever vaccine. The CDR3 DNA is TGTGCCATCAGTGAGTCGGTGGGGAAGGACAGAAGCTCCTACGAGCAGTACTTC. It encodes CAISESVGKDRSSYEQYF.